The clone carrying this T cell receptor (beta chain) was seen many times. The antigen is undetermined. The entry originates in a study of spatial heterogeneity in lung cancer. For the study at large: Alpha-chain sequences were detected in numbers that were consistently lower than beta-chain sequences. Raw reads contained each unique TCR and UMI combination more than ten times on average. Study results and caveats: Intratumoral expanded alpha and beta TCR counts were found to track tumor mutation counts.

Trimming cost V 3 bases and J 2 bases; bases outside gene matches: 4. CDR1 is MNHEY and CDR2 is SMNVEV in the germline V gene (reference sequence). This CDR3 has 15 amino acids. TCRdb redid the calling of the 5' RACE reads with MiXCR, one entry per CDR3 protein. The data show about 100,000 distinct CDR3 sequences, approximately 4.7% seen once. As to time point: sample taken at primary tumor resection. This specimen consisted of lung tumor tissue, obtained at surgery. The chain has TRBV27 and TRBJ2-3, with 8 bases fitting TRBD2. The TCR comes from a male donor with early-stage non-small cell lung cancer. Here the CDR3 DNA reads TGTGCCAGCAGTTTCCTAGCGGGCCTCACAGATACGCAGTATTTT. Translation: CASSFLAGLTDTQYF.